A selection of T cell receptor beta chains follows, all from one sample in a study of T cells in tuberculosis. The method was immunoSEQ multiplex PCR; TCRdb's version includes in-frame clones alone and lacks a portion of them. This sample has some 41,000 clones, with approximately 94% found just once. The sequenced material came from PBMCs. These receptors were taken from a donor aged 10 to 29 with latent tuberculosis or without tuberculosis infection. Some clones in this sample may be carry-over from other donors' samples. The CDR3 runs from the conserved cysteine through the conserved F or W. A D gene is named only where the DNA matches it firmly. Expanded clones are given a class, and other clones once, few, many or no size at all.

TRBV6-5,TRBD2,TRBJ2-7,.,CASSYGAGATNEQYF,TGTGCCAGCAGTTACGGAGCGGGAGCTACAAACGAGCAGTACTTC
TRBV5-1,.,TRBJ2-5,.,CASSLEGGISETQYF,TGCGCCAGCAGCTTGGAGGGCGGGATTTCGGAGACCCAGTACTTC
TRBV28,.,TRBJ1-3,.,CASSFRGSGNTIYF,TGTGCCAGCAGTTTTCGGGGGTCTGGAAACACCATATATTTT
TRBV7-9,.,TRBJ1-2,.,CASSLVNGRGGYTF,TGTGCCAGCAGCTTAGTAAACGGGAGGGGTGGCTACACCTTC
TRBV29-1,TRBD1,TRBJ1-1,.,CSVRTDRGRDGSEAFF,TGCAGCGTGAGAACCGACAGGGGGCGAGATGGCTCTGAAGCTTTCTTT
TRBV4-3,.,TRBJ2-1,.,CASSRGWGTSNNEQFF,TGCGCCAGCAGCCGCGGGTGGGGGACTTCGAACAATGAGCAGTTCTTC
TRBV25-1,.,TRBJ1-5,once,CASSLNGRNQPQHF,TGTGCCAGCAGTCTAAACGGTCGCAATCAGCCCCAGCATTTT
TRBV6-1,.,TRBJ2-3,.,CASSPVVAGTDTQYF,TGTGCCAGCAGCCCCGTTGTGGCGGGCACAGATACGCAGTATTTT
TRBV11-2,TRBD1,TRBJ2-7,.,CASSLEPGQANAYEQYF,TGTGCCAGCAGCTTAGAACCAGGACAGGCGAATGCCTACGAGCAGTACTTC
TRBV28,TRBD2,TRBJ2-1,.,CASRLTSGSQGEQFF,TGTGCCAGCAGATTGACTAGCGGGAGTCAAGGTGAGCAGTTCTTC
TRBV6-6,.,TRBJ2-7,.,CASSDGGIYEQYF,TGTGCCAGCAGTGACGGCGGCATCTACGAGCAGTACTTC
TRBV29-1,.,TRBJ1-3,.,CSVGLTPGGNTIYF,TGCAGCGTAGGTCTAACGCCGGGAGGAAACACCATATATTTT
TRBV4-1,.,TRBJ2-3,.,CASSPVFQGGALDTQYF,TGCGCCAGCAGCCCCGTTTTTCAGGGCGGAGCCCTTGATACGCAGTATTTT
TRBV5-6,TRBD1,TRBJ2-3,.,CASSAGQVNVWESTDTQYF,TGTGCCAGCAGCGCGGGACAGGTAAATGTGTGGGAATCCACAGATACGCAGTATTTT
TRBV7-9,TRBD1,TRBJ2-7,.,CASSLGQGTYEQYF,TGTGCCAGCAGCTTGGGACAGGGGACGTACGAGCAGTACTTC
TRBV14,TRBD2,TRBJ2-7,.,CASSARLAGGPGNTYEQYF,TGTGCCAGCAGCGCTCGACTAGCGGGAGGGCCCGGTAATACCTACGAGCAGTACTTC
TRBV4-3,TRBD2,TRBJ2-3,.,CASSHRDGLAGSDTQYF,TGCGCCAGCAGCCACAGAGACGGGCTAGCGGGATCAGATACGCAGTATTTT
TRBV6-1,TRBD2,TRBJ2-1,.,CASSEGEGRANEQFF,TGTGCCAGCAGTGAAGGGGAGGGCAGGGCCAATGAGCAGTTCTTC
TRBV6-5,TRBD2,TRBJ2-1,.,CASSYSSGRAGDEQFF,TGTGCCAGCAGTTACTCTAGCGGGAGGGCGGGGGATGAGCAGTTCTTC
TRBV2,TRBD1,TRBJ1-1,.,CASDRDNTEAFF,TGTGCCAGTGACAGGGATAACACTGAAGCTTTCTTT
TRBV2,TRBD1,TRBJ1-1,.,CATTGGRTPEAFF,TGTGCCACCACAGGGGGCAGGACCCCTGAAGCTTTCTTT
TRBV14,.,TRBJ2-3,once,CASSQDLVDTQYF,TGTGCCAGCAGCCAAGACCTTGTAGATACGCAGTATTTT
TRBV6-1,TRBD2,TRBJ2-7,.,CASSDGVAGLDEQYF,TGTGCCAGCAGTGATGGAGTAGCGGGACTCGACGAGCAGTACTTC
TRBV28,TRBD1,TRBJ2-3,.,CASSLLTGVTDTQYF,TGTGCCAGCAGTTTATTAACAGGGGTGACAGATACGCAGTATTTT
TRBV6-1,TRBD2,TRBJ2-3,.,CASSELAGGPDTQYF,TGTGCCAGCAGTGAACTAGCGGGAGGGCCAGATACGCAGTATTTT
TRBV11-2,TRBD1,TRBJ1-5,.,CASSLEGQGVNQPQHF,TGTGCCAGCAGCTTAGAGGGACAGGGGGTGAATCAGCCCCAGCATTTT
TRBV19,.,TRBJ1-5,.,CASSKTGSYQPQHF,TGTGCCAGTAGTAAAACAGGGAGCTATCAGCCCCAGCATTTT
TRBV18,.,TRBJ1-1,once,CASSLSTGSNTEAFF,TGTGCCAGCTCACTTAGTACAGGGTCTAACACTGAAGCTTTCTTT
TRBV28,.,TRBJ1-5,.,CASSLINHRDQPQHF,TGTGCCAGCAGTTTAATTAACCACAGGGACCAGCCCCAGCATTTT
TRBV28,TRBD1,TRBJ2-7,.,CASSFTSGQYYEQYF,TGTGCCAGCAGTTTCACGTCGGGACAGTACTACGAGCAGTACTTC
TRBV27,TRBD2,TRBJ2-1,.,CASSLSRTSAFNEQFF,TGTGCCAGCAGTTTATCCAGGACTAGCGCGTTCAATGAGCAGTTCTTC
TRBV5-6,TRBD1,TRBJ2-5,.,CASSLGTGLRQETQYF,TGTGCCAGCAGCTTGGGGACAGGTTTGAGACAAGAGACCCAGTACTTC
TRBV29-1,.,TRBJ2-1,.,CSVAGGLYNEQFF,TGCAGCGTTGCAGGAGGGCTGTACAATGAGCAGTTCTTC
TRBV5-6,TRBD1,TRBJ1-4,.,CASSLPRTGLTNEKLFF,TGTGCCAGCAGCTTACCGAGGACAGGGCTTACTAATGAAAAACTGTTTTTT
TRBV5-5,.,TRBJ2-1,.,CASSGTSSYNEQFF,TGTGCCAGCAGCGGAACTAGCTCCTACAATGAGCAGTTCTTC
TRBV30,.,TRBJ2-3,.,CAWRRRQSTDTQYF,TGTGCCTGGCGCCGCCGACAGTCCACAGATACGCAGTATTTT
TRBV4-1,TRBD2,TRBJ2-1,.,CASRGGLAGDNEQFF,TGCGCCAGCAGGGGAGGACTAGCGGGAGATAATGAGCAGTTCTTC
TRBV27,TRBD1,TRBJ2-7,.,CASSTGGGTYEQYF,TGTGCCAGCAGTACAGGGGGTGGGACCTACGAGCAGTACTTC
TRBV6-6,TRBD1,TRBJ2-6,.,CASSFVQGAGANVLTF,TGTGCCAGCAGTTTCGTTCAGGGGGCCGGGGCCAACGTCCTGACTTTC
TRBV7-6,.,TRBJ2-3,.,CASSPSPGTDTQYF,TGTGCCAGCAGCCCTTCCCCGGGCACAGATACGCAGTATTTT
TRBV4-2,.,TRBJ2-2,.,CASSQEFGFPTGELFF,TGTGCCAGCAGCCAAGAGTTTGGCTTCCCTACCGGGGAGCTGTTTTTT
TRBV4-1,TRBD2,TRBJ2-1,medium-sized,CASSQLAGGYNEQFF,TGCGCCAGCAGCCAACTAGCGGGAGGGTACAATGAGCAGTTCTTC